Here is one T cell receptor beta chain with its context. Its binding antigen is unknown. No much larger clone is present one base from it, and per-base qualities are unavailable. The immunoSEQ Assay, a bias-controlled multiplex PCR, was used to amplify TCRbeta CDR3 regions from genomic DNA. Regarding the original processing steps: Within the assay, amplification of reference gene primers was used to estimate how many nucleated cells each sample contained. Sequence reads were collapsed and filtered to measure the absolute abundance of every unique TCRbeta CDR3 rearrangement. For each sample, productive Simpson clonality was calculated by taking the square root of Simpson's diversity index across productive rearrangements. Here the immuneACCESS table is served through TCRdb, limited to in-frame sequences with V and J called. Missing clones are a known gap in these copies; in checked studies unresolved V genes cover under half, and the rest lacks a known reason. V, J and clone size were drawn from that table, and D and trimming were deduced from the DNA. The sample data list fewer than 450,000 clones, and around 88% of these were observed just once. Of the sample, over 10% falls within the top ten clones.

At one collaborating source in Seattle, patients were enrolled during active infection and were followed longitudinally through the course of disease. Collaborating institutions collected whole blood in K2EDTA tubes following their own protocols. Collaborator samples were shipped for TCRbeta analysis as frozen whole blood, isolated PBMCs, or DNA extracted from either sample type. The data stem from a study of blood T cell repertoires in COVID-19 (dated by TCRdb to about 2020). A note on the overall study: Collaborator samples came from the United States, Italy and Spain and covered acute and convalescent phases of COVID-19. The material from the prospective study consisted of cDNA or gDNA derived from T cells, B-cell-depleted T cells, or PBMCs. The dataset comprised deeply sampled blood TCRbeta repertoires from subjects exposed to, actively infected with, or recovered from COVID-19. The repertoires were released in a freely available public database meant as a resource for research on the immune response to SARS-CoV-2. Samples came from the ongoing ImmuneRACE study (first 160 participants) plus 1,254 subjects from 6 global collaborators. Sample metadata almost always included a de-identified subject ID, COVID-19 status, age in years and sex. HLA class I and class II types, where available, came from metadata supplied by the sample provider rather than from assay-based typing.

V lost 5 bases and J lost 9 bases, and the count of bases not matched to a germline gene is 8. Looking up the germline V gene yields CDR1 SGHRS and CDR2 YFSETQ. The CDR3, cysteine through phenylalanine, is 14 amino acids long. Just CDR3 DNA is preserved here, 42 bases in frame from base 1. General study outcomes and caveats: The amount of clinical and demographic metadata varied by source and participant and was provided uncurated.

The chain uses TRBV5-1 and TRBJ1-6; 7 central nucleotides agree with TRBD1. This sequence was found in a woman between 50 and 59 years old with COVID-19, enrolled during active disease. The sample consisted of peripheral blood. The DNA is TGCGCCAGCAGGGAGGGGGCAAGTATTTCACCCCTCCACTTT. Translated, it reads CASREGASISPLHF.